These T cell receptor beta chains were read from a single sample in a study of shared clonotypes between healthy human individuals. Repertoires were generated with immunoSEQ multiplex PCR, while TCRdb's copy carries only in-frame clones and drops some. This sample has approximately 2.5 million clones, with around nine tenths found just once. The sequenced material came from naive CD4+ T cells sorted from blood. These receptor sequences come from a man between 18 and 29 years old in good health. Both conserved end residues are part of each CDR3. The order of the fields is J gene, clone size, D gene, V gene, CDR3 DNA, CDR3 protein. The D gene is left open where the match is weak. Clone size is given for some rows only: seen once, a few or many times, or a class if the clone is expanded.

TRBJ2-3 | . | TRBD2 | TRBV14 | TGTGCCAGCAGCCAAGGGCTAGCGGGGGACACAGATACGCAGTATTTT | CASSQGLAGDTDTQYF
TRBJ2-5 | . | . | TRBV27 | TGTGCCAGCAGGGTCCTGGGGGCAGAGACCCAGTACTTC | CASRVLGAETQYF
TRBJ2-7 | . | . | TRBV5-4 | TGTGCCAGCAGCAGAGGACAGCCAGACTCCTACGAGCAGTACTTC | CASSRGQPDSYEQYF
TRBJ2-5 | . | TRBD2 | TRBV2 | TGTGCCTGCAAGGCGCGGGAGGGCCCGGAGACCCAGTACTTC | CACKAREGPETQYF
TRBJ1-1 | . | TRBD1 | TRBV11-3 | TGTGCCAGCAGCCTACAGGGGGCTGGAACTGAAGCTTTCTTT | CASSLQGAGTEAFF
TRBJ2-3 | once | . | TRBV9 | TGTGCCAGCAGTCGGGCCGGAGGAGATACGCAGTATTTT | CASSRAGGDTQYF
TRBJ2-3 | . | TRBD2 | TRBV7-2 | TGTGCCAGCAGCTTTGCGGGGGGCGGAGCAGATACGCAGTATTTT | CASSFAGGGADTQYF
TRBJ2-1 | . | TRBD1 | TRBV18 | TGTGCCAGCTCACCACGGCAGGGGGTGGGAGTAAATGAGCAGTTCTTC | CASSPRQGVGVNEQFF
TRBJ2-1 | . | . | TRBV7-9 | TGTGCCAGCAGCTTATCCACATCCTACAATGAGCAGTTCTTC | CASSLSTSYNEQFF
TRBJ2-2 | . | . | TRBV18 | TGTGCCAGCGACTCCCAAAACACCGGGGAGCTGTTTTTT | CASDSQNTGELFF
TRBJ2-5 | once | TRBD2 | TRBV30 | TGTGCCTGGAGCCAGGGACTAGCGGGAGATGAGACCCAGTACTTC | CAWSQGLAGDETQYF
TRBJ1-5 | once | . | TRBV28 | TGTGCCAGCAGTTACCTCCCACGCAGGGGACTTAGCAATCAGCCCCAGCATTTT | CASSYLPRRGLSNQPQHF
TRBJ1-5 | . | . | TRBV28 | TGTGCCAGCAGTTTACGACAGTATAGCAATCAGCCCCAGCATTTT | CASSLRQYSNQPQHF
TRBJ2-1 | . | . | TRBV7-8 | TGTGCCAGCAGCCCTTACAGGGTAGACTACAATGAGCAGTTCTTC | CASSPYRVDYNEQFF
TRBJ2-3 | . | . | TRBV18 | TGTGCCAGCCGGAAGACAGATACGCAGTATTTT | CASRKTDTQYF
TRBJ2-4 | . | TRBD1 | TRBV2 | TGTGCCAGCAAGAGGACAGGACGCATTCAGTACTTC | CASKRTGRIQYF
TRBJ2-7 | . | TRBD1 | TRBV5-1 | TGCGCCAGCAGCGCACAGGGGCCCTACGAGCAGTACTTC | CASSAQGPYEQYF
TRBJ1-3 | . | . | TRBV7-2 | TGTGCCAGCAGCTTCCCGGGAGACGGAAACACCATATATTTT | CASSFPGDGNTIYF
TRBJ2-1 | . | . | TRBV6-6 | TGTGCCAGCAGTTACTCGATGACAGTCTCCTACAATGAGCAGTTCTTC | CASSYSMTVSYNEQFF
TRBJ1-3 | . | . | TRBV18 | TGTGCCAGCTCACCGGACCTGCCTGGAAACACCATATATTTT | CASSPDLPGNTIYF
TRBJ2-2 | . | TRBD2 | TRBV7-9 | TGTGCCAGCAGCTTAGGGGCTAGCGGCACCGGGGAGCTGTTTTTT | CASSLGASGTGELFF
TRBJ1-5 | . | . | TRBV19 | TGTGCCAGTCGTGGGGGGGTCAATCAGCCCCAGCATTTT | CASRGGVNQPQHF
TRBJ2-7 | . | TRBD2 | TRBV29-1 | TGCAGCGTGGGGACTAGCGGGGGGGAGCAGTACTTC | CSVGTSGGEQYF
TRBJ1-5 | . | . | TRBV5-1 | TGCGCCAGCAGCTTGGTTCCGGGGGGCAATCAGCCCCAGCATTTT | CASSLVPGGNQPQHF
TRBJ1-1 | . | . | TRBV5-4 | TGTGCCAGCAGCCCGGGCGGGGTGCCGAACACTGAAGCTTTCTTT | CASSPGGVPNTEAFF
TRBJ1-2 | . | TRBD1 | TRBV6-1 | TGTGCCAGCAGTAAGGGGGCCCTCCACTATGGCTACACCTTC | CASSKGALHYGYTF
TRBJ2-7 | . | TRBD2 | TRBV6-1 | TGTGCCAGCAGTGGAGCGGGGGCGGCTTGGGGGCAGTACTTC | CASSGAGAAWGQYF
TRBJ2-7 | . | TRBD1 | TRBV18 | TGTGCCAGCTCACCAATGTTGGGACAGGTTGTCTACGAGCAGTACTTC | CASSPMLGQVVYEQYF
TRBJ1-2 | . | . | TRBV30 | TGTGCCTGGAGAGGAGCTAACTATGGCTACACCTTC | CAWRGANYGYTF
TRBJ2-7 | . | . | TRBV19 | TGTGCCAGTCAGGACAGGCGGGGGCCGTACGAGCAGTACTTC | CASQDRRGPYEQYF
TRBJ2-7 | . | TRBD2 | TRBV6-5 | TGTGCCAGCAGTTCAGCGGGGTCTTCCTACGAGCAGTACTTC | CASSSAGSSYEQYF
TRBJ1-2 | . | . | TRBV5-4 | TGTGCCAGCAGCCTACCCGGTGGCTATGGCTACACCTTC | CASSLPGGYGYTF
TRBJ1-1 | . | TRBD1 | TRBV6-6 | TGTGCCAGCAGTTACCTGGGGGGACAGGCGGAAGCTTTCTTT | CASSYLGGQAEAFF
TRBJ2-7 | . | TRBD1 | TRBV2 | TGTGCCAGCAGGACAGGGGGCACCCACGAGCAGTACTTC | CASRTGGTHEQYF
TRBJ2-5 | . | TRBD2 | TRBV10-3 | TGTGCCATCAGGGAGGATGTAGCGGGATCCAAAGAGACCCAGTACTTC | CAIREDVAGSKETQYF
TRBJ1-5 | . | . | TRBV28 | TGTGCCAGCCGAAAGAGGTTGGCTAATCAGCCCCAGCATTTT | CASRKRLANQPQHF
TRBJ2-7 | . | . | TRBV7-9 | TGTGCCAGCAGCCAAAGAGCCGGCTTCTACGAGCAGTACTTC | CASSQRAGFYEQYF
TRBJ1-1 | . | . | TRBV5-1 | TGCGCCAGCAGCTTTATTTCAACCCGGGGCGGAACTGAAGCTTTCTTT | CASSFISTRGGTEAFF
TRBJ1-2 | . | TRBD1 | TRBV7-9 | TGTGCCAGCAGCTTGATAGGGGGCAATGGCTACACCTTC | CASSLIGGNGYTF
TRBJ1-4 | . | . | TRBV5-5 | TGTGCCAGCAGCCTCCTTTCAGGCGGAAATGAAAAACTGTTTTTT | CASSLLSGGNEKLFF
TRBJ2-7 | once | TRBD1 | TRBV30 | TGTGCCTGGAGTGTACGTTTAGGGTGGGACAGGGGACCCTACGAGCAGTACTTC | CAWSVRLGWDRGPYEQYF
TRBJ2-7 | . | . | TRBV5-1 | TGCGCCAGCAGCTTCTGGGGGAACGAGCAGTACTTC | CASSFWGNEQYF
TRBJ1-2 | . | . | TRBV10-3 | TGTGCCATCGGCTTAGCTAACTATGGCTACACCTTC | CAIGLANYGYTF
TRBJ2-7 | . | TRBD2 | TRBV27 | TGTGCCAGCAGTCCCGCACCCTATAAAGCGGGGGGTACCTACGAGCAGTACTTC | CASSPAPYKAGGTYEQYF
TRBJ2-5 | . | . | TRBV10-3 | TGTGCCATCAGTGAGTCGGCAGGGACGGGAGAGACCCAGTACTTC | CAISESAGTGETQYF
TRBJ1-5 | . | . | TRBV6-1 | TGTGCCAGCAGTGCTGATCTTAGCAATCAGCCCCAGCATTTT | CASSADLSNQPQHF
TRBJ1-2 | . | . | TRBV28 | TGTGCCAGCAGTTTATTGGGCGGCTTCTATGGCTACACCTTC | CASSLLGGFYGYTF
TRBJ2-3 | . | . | TRBV5-4 | TGTGCCAGCAGCTTGGTAAGCACAGATACGCAGTATTTT | CASSLVSTDTQYF
TRBJ2-1 | . | . | TRBV7-2 | TGTGCCAGCAGCTTGGGGGAGGGGGCCTACAATGAGCAGTTCTTC | CASSLGEGAYNEQFF
TRBJ2-7 | . | . | TRBV19 | TGTGCCAGTAGTAAGGGGGGCGAGCAGTACTTC | CASSKGGEQYF